Below, 8 T cell receptor beta chains from the same sample are listed, as sequenced in a study of blood T cells in healthy people across ages. Next came a second PCR, run for roughly 6 to 11 cycles, which used a sample-barcoded 5' primer along with a J-beta primer mix. Each CDR3 protein is one row after TCRdb ran MiXCR on the 5' RACE reads. The profile covers approximately 820,000 distinct CDR3 sequences, with around 42% appearing a single time and around 21% taken by the ten largest. Sequenced material: blood. The receptors were gathered from a man aged 55 to 70 in good health.

The rearrangement joins TRBV3-1 to TRBJ1-2; D gene ambiguous. CDR1 is LGHDT and CDR2 is YNNKEL in the germline V gene (reference sequence). V lost 2 bases to trimming and J lost 10 bases, with 14 bases between them. The CDR3 is 13 amino acids. CDR3 loop: CASSQLGTFAYTF. The CDR3 DNA sequence: TGTGCCAGCAGCCAACTCGGAACATTTGCCTACACCTTC. Supplemented by reference TRBV3-1 and TRBJ1-2, the full variable domain reads DTAVSQTPKYLVTQMGNDKSIKCEQNLGHDTMYWYKQDSKKFLKIMFSYNNKELIINETVPNRFSPKSPDKAHLNLHINSLELGDSAVYFCASSQLGTFAYTFGSGTRLTVV.

V gene TRBV6-1 combines with J gene TRBJ1-2; TRBD1 might be the D (5 bases). The germline CDR1 and CDR2 sequences are MNHNS and SASEGT. Deletions cut 1 base from V and 3 bases from J, with 9 bases between. The CDR3 covers 14 residues. The DNA of the CDR3 is TGTGCCAGCAGTGAAGAGGGCAGGGACTATGGCTACACCTTC. It translates to CASSEEGRDYGYTF.

The V gene is TRBV14, the J gene TRBJ1-4; D unclear. Germline loops: CDR1 SGHDN, CDR2 FVKESK. The CDR3 runs 15 residues. Trimming left V 1 base short and J 2 bases short, with 8 bases between. The CDR3 spells CASSQVGHTNEKLFF. In DNA form, the CDR3 reads TGTGCCAGCAGCCAAGTGGGTCACACTAATGAAAAACTGTTTTTT.

V gene TRBV7-9 combines with J gene TRBJ2-1; the match to TRBD1 covers 7 bases. Germline trimming cut 5 bases from V and 12 bases from J; bases unmatched to any gene: 13. CDR1 is SEHNR and CDR2 is FQNEAQ in the germline V gene (reference sequence). The CDR3 totals 14 residues. The CDR3, as DNA: TGTGCCAGCAGCCTATGGACAGGACGGTCTTGGCAGTTCTTC. As protein: CASSLWTGRSWQFF.

The chain uses TRBV4-3 and TRBJ2-5, with D perhaps TRBD2 (5 bases). In germline, CDR1 is LGHNA, CDR2 YSLEER. The CDR3 runs to 15 residues. V lost 4 bases, J lost 1 base, and 13 bases lay in between. The chain's CDR3 is CASSRLPGSQETQYF. The CDR3 DNA is TGCGCCAGCAGCCGATTGCCGGGGTCCCAAGAGACCCAGTACTTC.

This clonotype was detected once. The V call is TRBV20-1, the J call TRBJ2-1; 13 bases agree with TRBD2. Germline CDR1 reads DFQATT; CDR2 reads SNEGSKA (reference sequence). The CDR3 loop spans 17 amino acids. The V gene end was trimmed by 6 bases and the J gene end by 2 bases; junction bases not matched to a gene: 10. CDR3 in amino acids: CSAKGLAGSSPYNEQFF. The CDR3 DNA reads TGCAGTGCCAAGGGACTAGCGGGGTCGTCCCCCTACAATGAGCAGTTCTTC.

V gene TRBV4-3 combines with J gene TRBJ2-2, with D possibly TRBD2 on 5 matching bases. The CDR3 length is 18 residues. Per the germline V gene, CDR1 is LGHNA and CDR2 is YSLEER. Trimming removed 4 bases from V and 7 bases from J, with 25 bases in between. CDR3 region: CASSLQNEGGVRNGELFF. The CDR3 nucleotides read TGCGCCAGCAGCCTTCAAAACGAGGGCGGCGTGAGAAACGGGGAGCTGTTTTTT.

A note on this clonotype: The junction differs from germline at one of its ends, possibly a read error. This chain's CDR3 is CVSSSLWGSQETQYF. CDR3 nucleotides: TGTGTCAGCAGCTCACTCTGGGGATCCCAAGAGACCCAGTACTTC. V usage is TRBV7-2 and J usage is TRBJ2-5; D is unclear. In germline, CDR1 is SGHTA, CDR2 FQGNSA. There are 15 residues in the CDR3.